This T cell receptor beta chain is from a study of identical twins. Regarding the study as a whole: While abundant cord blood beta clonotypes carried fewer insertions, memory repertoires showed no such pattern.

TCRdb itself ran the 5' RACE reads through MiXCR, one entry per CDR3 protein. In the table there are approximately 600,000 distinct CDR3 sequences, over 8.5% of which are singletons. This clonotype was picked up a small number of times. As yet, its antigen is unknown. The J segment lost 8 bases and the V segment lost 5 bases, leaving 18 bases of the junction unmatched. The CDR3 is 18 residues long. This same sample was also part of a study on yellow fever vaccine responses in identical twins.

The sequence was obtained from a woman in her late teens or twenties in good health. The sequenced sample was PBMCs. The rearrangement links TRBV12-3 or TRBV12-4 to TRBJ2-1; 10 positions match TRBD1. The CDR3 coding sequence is TGTGCCAGCAGTCCTTTTTCGGGGACAGGGGACGCCGGAGATGAGCAGTTCTTC. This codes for CASSPFSGTGDAGDEQFF.